A selection of T cell receptor beta chains follows, all from one sample in a study of technical replicates of blood from several donors. Clones were read by immunoSEQ multiplex PCR, and TCRdb kept only the in-frame ones, dropping some. Among tens of thousands of clones listed, around 97% were seen once. The sequenced sample consisted of T cells isolated from PBMCs. These receptors were obtained from a human donor in good health. Both conserved end residues are part of each CDR3. The D gene is left open where the match is weak. A row's size may be missing; if present it is once, few, many or a size class.

>TRBD1|TRBJ1-4|TRBV18|.
TGTGCCAGCTCACTAGAGACAGGGTTCATCGTTGGTGAAAAACTGTTTTTT
CASSLETGFIVGEKLFF
>.|TRBJ2-7|TRBV7-8|.
TGTGCCAGCAGCTTAGCGCGGGGGTCGGGACAGGCCTCCTACGAGCAGTACTTC
CASSLARGSGQASYEQYF
>TRBD1|TRBJ1-4|TRBV7-8|once
TGTGCCAGCAGCCCCCAGGACAGGGGAGGAGAAAAACTGTTTTTT
CASSPQDRGGEKLFF
>.|TRBJ2-3|TRBV6-4|.
TGTGCCAGCAGTGACCAGGGACTGACCACAGATACGCAGTATTTT
CASSDQGLTTDTQYF
>TRBD2|TRBJ2-7|TRBV6-1|.
TGTGCCAGCAATATAGCGGGAGGGCAATCCTACGAGCAGTACTTC
CASNIAGGQSYEQYF
>TRBD1|TRBJ1-1|TRBV7-9|.
TGTGCCAGCAGCTTCGGGACAGGGAGGGAGACTGAAGCTTTCTTT
CASSFGTGRETEAFF
>.|TRBJ1-2|TRBV28|.
TGTGCCAGCAGTTCGTACCGGGACACGGGCTACACCTTC
CASSSYRDTGYTF
>.|TRBJ2-3|TRBV5-1|.
TGCGCCAGCAGCTTGGCCGGCAGGGGCAGCACAGATACGCAGTATTTT
CASSLAGRGSTDTQYF
>TRBD1|TRBJ2-7|TRBV30|.
TGTGCCTGGACCGGGACAGGGGATAGAGCCTACGAGCAGTACTTC
CAWTGTGDRAYEQYF
>.|TRBJ1-1|TRBV7-8|few
TGTGCCAGCAGCTCCCTATTAGGGGACATTGGAATAGCTTTCTTT
CASSSLLGDIGIAFF
>.|TRBJ2-4|TRBV18|.
TGTGCCAGCTCACCCAACGAAAAAAGACAGACCGTCCTTGGGTACTTC
CASSPNEKRQTVLGYF
>TRBD2|TRBJ2-5|TRBV7-8|once
TGTGCCAGCAGCTTGGGACTAGCGGGAGAGGCGCAAGAGACCCAGTACTTC
CASSLGLAGEAQETQYF
>TRBD1|TRBJ2-7|TRBV29-1|.
TGCAGCGTTAGACAGGGATACTACGAGCAGTACTTC
CSVRQGYYEQYF
>.|TRBJ2-7|TRBV30|.
TGTGCCTGGCATAGGGGGGGCAGGTACGAGCAGTACTTC
CAWHRGGRYEQYF
>.|TRBJ2-5|TRBV4-1|.
TGCGCCAGCAGCCAAGCAGCGGCCCCCCAAGAGACCCAGTACTTC
CASSQAAAPQETQYF
>TRBD1|TRBJ2-4|TRBV2|.
TGTGCCAGCAGCGAGACAGGGGGCGTAGTGTACATTCAGTACTTC
CASSETGGVVYIQYF
>TRBD2|TRBJ2-3|TRBV19|.
TGTGCCAGTAGTCTCAGACTAGCGGGAGTTTCCACAGATACGCAGTATTTT
CASSLRLAGVSTDTQYF
>TRBD1|TRBJ1-5|TRBV7-2|.
TGTGCCAGCAGCTGGGGACAGAATCAGCCCCAGCATTTT
CASSWGQNQPQHF
>.|TRBJ1-5|TRBV6-5|.
TGTGCCAGCAGTTCGAGCTCGTTGGTGGGCAATCAGCCCCAGCATTTT
CASSSSSLVGNQPQHF
>.|TRBJ2-5|TRBV30|.
TGTGCCTGGAATAGCGGCACCGCAGAGACCCAGTACTTC
CAWNSGTAETQYF
>.|TRBJ1-1|TRBV18|once
TGTGCCAGCTCACCCGCCTCCGGGACATATGACACTGAAGCTTTCTTT
CASSPASGTYDTEAFF
>TRBD1|TRBJ2-5|TRBV7-8|.
TGTGCCAGCAGTAACGGACAGGGTAAACAAGAGACCCAGTACTTC
CASSNGQGKQETQYF
>.|TRBJ1-1|TRBV19|.
TGTGCCACCGCCCGGCAGGCTACCCTAAAAATGGAAGCTTTCTTT
CATARQATLKMEAFF
>.|TRBJ2-1|TRBV28|.
TGTGCCAGCAGTCCCCGAGGGGGGCAGTTCTTC
CASSPRGGQFF
>.|TRBJ1-1|TRBV7-9|.
TGTGCCAGCAGCGCAGTGGGCAGGGACTCAGCTTTCTTT
CASSAVGRDSAFF
>.|TRBJ1-5|TRBV28|.
TGTGCCAGCAGGAGCTCTACCTCGAATCAGCCCCAGCATTTT
CASRSSTSNQPQHF
>TRBD2|TRBJ2-3|TRBV5-1|once
TGCGCCAGCAGCATTAGCGGGGGAGGAGATACGCAGTATTTT
CASSISGGGDTQYF
>TRBD2|TRBJ2-1|TRBV27|.
TGTGCCAGTAGACAAGCGGGATCCGATGAGCAGTTCTTC
CASRQAGSDEQFF
>.|TRBJ1-2|TRBV9|.
TGTGCCAGCAGCGTAGCCCAGGGTGCAGGGAAATCGGACTATGGCTACACCTTC
CASSVAQGAGKSDYGYTF
>TRBD1|TRBJ1-2|TRBV5-1|once
TGCGCCAGCAGCCATGGACAGGGCCGGGACTATGGCTACACCTTC
CASSHGQGRDYGYTF
>.|TRBJ2-2|TRBV5-4|.
TGTGCCAGCGTAGAGGGAGGCACCGGGGAGCTGTTTTTT
CASVEGGTGELFF
>.|TRBJ2-7|TRBV6-5|once
TGTGCCAGCAGTTACTCTATCTCGGCAGGGCAGAACGAGCAGTACTTC
CASSYSISAGQNEQYF
>.|TRBJ1-1|TRBV6-1|.
TGTGCCAGCAGTGAAGCGTATCGGGGTCCTGAAGCTTTCTTT
CASSEAYRGPEAFF
>.|TRBJ1-2|TRBV5-6|.
TGTGCCAGCACCCTAAGCCGGACATATGGCTACACCTTC
CASTLSRTYGYTF
>.|TRBJ2-5|TRBV2|.
TGTGCCAGCAGTGAACTGGGGACTTCCCAAGAGACCCAGTACTTC
CASSELGTSQETQYF
>TRBD1|TRBJ2-5|TRBV4-1|.
TGCGCCAGCAGCCGGACAGGGCTTCAAGAGACCCAGTACTTC
CASSRTGLQETQYF
>.|TRBJ2-6|TRBV10-1|.
TGCGCCAGCAGTGGGAGTAACGTCCTGACTTTC
CASSGSNVLTF
>.|TRBJ2-1|TRBV5-1|.
TGCGCCAGCGAGGTAGGGGACTGGCCCTACAATGAGCAGTTCTTC
CASEVGDWPYNEQFF
>.|TRBJ1-2|TRBV27|.
TGTGCCAGCAGTTTTGAGGGGACTCGTGGCTACACCTTC
CASSFEGTRGYTF
>TRBD1|TRBJ2-3|TRBV12-5|.
TGTGCTAGTGGTTTGACCCGGACAGGGGGCAGAGGCACAGATACGCAGTATTTT
CASGLTRTGGRGTDTQYF
>.|TRBJ1-1|TRBV2|.
TGTGCCAGCAGTGAGTTCCAGGCCTTCCTGAACACTGAAGCTTTCTTT
CASSEFQAFLNTEAFF
>TRBD2|TRBJ2-7|TRBV6-5|.
TGTGCCAGCAGTAGACGCGGACTAGCGGGAGACGAGCAGTACTTC
CASSRRGLAGDEQYF
>.|TRBJ2-5|TRBV5-6|.
TGTGCCAGCAGCTTTGCGGGCCAAGAGACCCAGTACTTC
CASSFAGQETQYF
>.|TRBJ2-7|TRBV6-5|.
TGTGCCAGCAGTTACGGCATGGGGCTCTCCTACGAGCAGTACTTC
CASSYGMGLSYEQYF
>.|TRBJ1-2|TRBV5-1|.
TGCGCCAGCAGCTTGTCAAGGGAGAGTGGCTACACCTTC
CASSLSRESGYTF
>.|TRBJ2-5|TRBV5-1|once
TGCAGGTGCGCACGGGGTGTGCGGACGACCCAGTACTTC
CRCARGVRTTQYF
>.|TRBJ2-1|TRBV4-2|once
TGTGCCAGCAGCCAAGATATCAGTCCAGCCTACAATGAGCAGTTCTTC
CASSQDISPAYNEQFF
>.|TRBJ1-2|TRBV5-1|.
TGCGCCAGCACCGGGGGGGATGGCTACACCTTC
CASTGGDGYTF
>.|TRBJ2-5|TRBV2|.
TGTGCCAGCATCGTAAGCCGGAGCCAAGAGACCCAGTACTTC
CASIVSRSQETQYF
>TRBD1|TRBJ2-7|TRBV10-2|.
TGCGCCAGCGGGACAGGGACGGCCTACGAGCAGTACTTC
CASGTGTAYEQYF
>.|TRBJ1-2|TRBV4-1|.
TGCGCCAGCAGCCAAGATTCGACAGGACAAGTCTATGGCTACACCTTC
CASSQDSTGQVYGYTF